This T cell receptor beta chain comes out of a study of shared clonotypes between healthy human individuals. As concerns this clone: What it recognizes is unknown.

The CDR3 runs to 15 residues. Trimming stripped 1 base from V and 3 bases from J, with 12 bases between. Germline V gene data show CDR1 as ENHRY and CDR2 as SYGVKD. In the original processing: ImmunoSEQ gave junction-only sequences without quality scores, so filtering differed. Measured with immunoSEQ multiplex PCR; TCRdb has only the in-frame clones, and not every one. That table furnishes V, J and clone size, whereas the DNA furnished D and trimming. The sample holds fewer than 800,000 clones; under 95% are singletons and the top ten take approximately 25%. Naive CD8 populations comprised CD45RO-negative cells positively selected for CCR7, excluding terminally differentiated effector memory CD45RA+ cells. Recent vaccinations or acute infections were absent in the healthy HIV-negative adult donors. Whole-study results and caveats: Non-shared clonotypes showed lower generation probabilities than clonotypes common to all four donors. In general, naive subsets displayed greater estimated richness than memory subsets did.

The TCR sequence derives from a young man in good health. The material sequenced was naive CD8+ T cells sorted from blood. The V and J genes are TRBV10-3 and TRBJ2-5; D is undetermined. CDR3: CAISELESSKETQYF. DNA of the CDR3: TGTGCCATCAGTGAGTTGGAGAGTAGTAAAGAGACCCAGTACTTC.